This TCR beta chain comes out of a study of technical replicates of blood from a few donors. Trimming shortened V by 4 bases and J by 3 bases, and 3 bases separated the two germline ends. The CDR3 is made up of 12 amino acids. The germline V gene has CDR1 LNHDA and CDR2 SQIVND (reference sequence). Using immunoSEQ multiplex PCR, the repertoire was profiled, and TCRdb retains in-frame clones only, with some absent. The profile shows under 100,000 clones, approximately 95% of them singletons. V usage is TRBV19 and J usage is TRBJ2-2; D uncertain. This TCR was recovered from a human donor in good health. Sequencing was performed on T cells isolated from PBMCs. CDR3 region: CASSTYTGELFF. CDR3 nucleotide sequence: TGTGCCAGTAGTACATACACCGGGGAGCTGTTTTTT.